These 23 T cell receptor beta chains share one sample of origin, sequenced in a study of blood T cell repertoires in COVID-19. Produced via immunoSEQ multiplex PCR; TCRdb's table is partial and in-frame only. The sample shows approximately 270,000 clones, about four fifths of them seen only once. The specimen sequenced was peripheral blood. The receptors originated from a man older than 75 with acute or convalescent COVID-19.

The CDR3 DNA reads as TGTGCCAGCAGCTTAGCAGCACGTCGGGAGGGAGAGACCCAGTACTTC. It yields the protein CASSLAARREGETQYF. This rearrangement joins TRBV7-2 to TRBJ2-5; 8 bases agree with TRBD2. V lost 0 bases, J lost 4 bases, and 7 bases stayed unmatched. This CDR3 contains 16 residues. The germline gives CDR1 SGHTA, CDR2 FQGNSA.

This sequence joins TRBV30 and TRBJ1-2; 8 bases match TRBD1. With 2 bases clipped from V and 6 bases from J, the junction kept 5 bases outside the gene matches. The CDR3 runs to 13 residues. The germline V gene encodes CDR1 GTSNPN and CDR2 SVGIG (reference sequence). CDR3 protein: CAWSLDRANGYTF. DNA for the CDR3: TGTGCCTGGAGTCTGGACAGGGCCAATGGCTACACCTTC.

CDR3 coding DNA: TGTGCCAGCAGTCGACCTTCGACAGGGAAAAAGACCGGGGAGCTGTTTTTT. This gives the protein CASSRPSTGKKTGELFF. The gene calls are TRBV6-6 and TRBJ2-2; 7 nucleotides align to TRBD1. Per the germline V gene, CDR1 is MNHNY and CDR2 is SVGAGI (reference sequence). J gave up 5 bases and V 5 bases, and 14 bases lay outside the gene matches. This CDR3 has 17 residues.

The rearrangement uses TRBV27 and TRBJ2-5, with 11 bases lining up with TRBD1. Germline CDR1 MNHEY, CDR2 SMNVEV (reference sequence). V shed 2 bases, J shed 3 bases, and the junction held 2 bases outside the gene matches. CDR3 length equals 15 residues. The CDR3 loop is CASSLGQGAEETQYF. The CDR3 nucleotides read TGTGCCAGCAGTTTAGGACAGGGGGCAGAAGAGACCCAGTACTTC.

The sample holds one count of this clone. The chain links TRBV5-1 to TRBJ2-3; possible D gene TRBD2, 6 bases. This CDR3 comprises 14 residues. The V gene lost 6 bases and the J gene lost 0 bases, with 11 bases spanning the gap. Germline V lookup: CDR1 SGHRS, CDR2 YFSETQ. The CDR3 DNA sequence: TGCGCCAGCAATGCGGGGACTAGCACAGATACGCAGTATTTT. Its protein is CASNAGTSTDTQYF.

CDR3 protein: CASSPDRDQPQHF. The CDR3 region has the DNA TGTGCCAGCAGCCCAGACAGGGATCAGCCCCAGCATTTT. The chain links TRBV11-1 to TRBJ1-5; 7 bases are shared with TRBD1. The V segment lost 5 bases and the J segment 5 bases; nucleotides outside the gene matches: 3. Germline V gives CDR1 SGHAT, CDR2 FQDESV (reference sequence). CDR3 size: 13 residues.

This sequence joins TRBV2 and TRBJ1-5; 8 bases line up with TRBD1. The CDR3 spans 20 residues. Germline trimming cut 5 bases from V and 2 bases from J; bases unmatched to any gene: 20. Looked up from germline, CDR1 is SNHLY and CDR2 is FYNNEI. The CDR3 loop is CASSRQGFPLGYHRNQPQHF. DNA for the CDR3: TGTGCCAGCAGTCGACAGGGGTTCCCTTTAGGTTACCATCGCAATCAGCCCCAGCATTTT.

The CDR3 protein is CATSEAGGGDTEAFF. CDR3 DNA sequence: TGTGCCACCAGTGAGGCGGGGGGCGGTGACACTGAAGCTTTCTTT. The rearrangement joins TRBV24-1 to TRBJ1-1; possibly TRBD1 for D (6 bases). Germline V gene data show CDR1 as KGHDR and CDR2 as SFDVKD. The CDR3 runs 15 residues. V shed 4 bases and J shed 3 bases, with 14 bases lying between them.

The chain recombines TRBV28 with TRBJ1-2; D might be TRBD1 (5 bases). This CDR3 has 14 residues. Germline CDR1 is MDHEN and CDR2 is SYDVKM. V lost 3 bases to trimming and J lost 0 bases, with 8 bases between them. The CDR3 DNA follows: TGTGCCAGCAGTTTCGCAGGGCCTAACTATGGCTACACCTTC. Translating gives CASSFAGPNYGYTF.

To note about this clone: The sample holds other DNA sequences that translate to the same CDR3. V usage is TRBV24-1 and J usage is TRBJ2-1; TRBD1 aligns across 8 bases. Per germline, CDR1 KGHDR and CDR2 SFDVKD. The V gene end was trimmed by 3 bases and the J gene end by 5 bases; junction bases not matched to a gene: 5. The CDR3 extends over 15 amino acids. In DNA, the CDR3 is TGTGCCACCAGTGATCCGGGGACAGGCGACAATGAGCAGTTCTTC. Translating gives CATSDPGTGDNEQFF.

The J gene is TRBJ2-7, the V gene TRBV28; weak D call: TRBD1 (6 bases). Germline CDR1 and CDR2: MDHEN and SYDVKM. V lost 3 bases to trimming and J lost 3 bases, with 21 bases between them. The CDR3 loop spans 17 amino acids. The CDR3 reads CASSFPPLTGEGYEQYF. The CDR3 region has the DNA TGTGCCAGCAGTTTCCCGCCTTTGACAGGAGAAGGCTACGAGCAGTACTTC.

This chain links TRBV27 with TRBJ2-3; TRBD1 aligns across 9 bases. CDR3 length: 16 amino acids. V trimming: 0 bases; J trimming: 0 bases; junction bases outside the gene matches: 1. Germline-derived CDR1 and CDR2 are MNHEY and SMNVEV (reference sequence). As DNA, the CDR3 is TGTGCCAGCAGTTTATCGGGGACAGGGAGCACAGATACGCAGTATTTT. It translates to CASSLSGTGSTDTQYF.

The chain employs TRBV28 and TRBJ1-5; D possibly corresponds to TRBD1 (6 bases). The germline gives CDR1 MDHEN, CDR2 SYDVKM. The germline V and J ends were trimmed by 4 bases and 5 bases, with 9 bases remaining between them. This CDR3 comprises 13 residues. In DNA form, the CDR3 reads TGTGCCAGCAGTTGGACAGATTATCAGCCCCAGCATTTT. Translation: CASSWTDYQPQHF. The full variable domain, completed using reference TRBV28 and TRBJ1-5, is DVKVTQSSRYLVKRTGEKVFLECVQDMDHENMFWYRQDPGLGLRLIYFSYDVKMKEKGDIPEGYSVSREKKERFSLILESASTNQTSMYLCASSWTDYQPQHFGDGTRLSIL.

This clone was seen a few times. The CDR3 sequence: CASSPRQVVAGAYEQYF. As DNA, the CDR3 is TGTGCCAGCTCCCCTCGCCAGGTGGTAGCGGGAGCTTACGAGCAGTACTTC. The chain uses TRBV18 and TRBJ2-7, with 9 nucleotides matching TRBD2. Trimming took 6 bases from V and 4 from J; bases not matched to a gene: 16. The CDR3 runs 17 residues. Per the germline V gene, CDR1 is KGHSH and CDR2 is LQKENI.

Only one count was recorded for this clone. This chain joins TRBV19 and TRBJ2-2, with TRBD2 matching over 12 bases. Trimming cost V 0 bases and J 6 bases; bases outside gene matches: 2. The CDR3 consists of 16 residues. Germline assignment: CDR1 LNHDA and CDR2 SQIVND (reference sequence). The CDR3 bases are TGTGCCAGTAGTATAGATAGACTAGCGGGAGCCGGGGAGCTGTTTTTT. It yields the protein CASSIDRLAGAGELFF.

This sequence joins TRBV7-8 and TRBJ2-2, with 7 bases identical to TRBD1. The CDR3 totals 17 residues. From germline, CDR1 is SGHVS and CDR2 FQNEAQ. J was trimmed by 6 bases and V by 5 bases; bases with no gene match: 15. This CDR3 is CASSLNPRGGGSGELFF. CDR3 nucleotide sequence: TGTGCCAGCAGCCTAAACCCGAGAGGGGGCGGTTCCGGGGAGCTGTTTTTT.

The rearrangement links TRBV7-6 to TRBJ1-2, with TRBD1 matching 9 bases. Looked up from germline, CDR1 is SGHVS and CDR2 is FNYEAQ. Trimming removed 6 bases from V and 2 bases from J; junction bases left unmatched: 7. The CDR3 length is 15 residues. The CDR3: CASSSGTGRNYGYTF. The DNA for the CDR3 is TGTGCCAGCAGTTCCGGGACAGGGAGGAACTATGGCTACACCTTC.

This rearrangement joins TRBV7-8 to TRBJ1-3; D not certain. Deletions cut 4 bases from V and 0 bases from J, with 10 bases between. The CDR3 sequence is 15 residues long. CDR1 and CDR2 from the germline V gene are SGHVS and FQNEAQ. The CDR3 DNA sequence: TGTGCCAGCAGCTCGCTAGAGTACTCTGGAAACACCATATATTTT. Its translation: CASSSLEYSGNTIYF.

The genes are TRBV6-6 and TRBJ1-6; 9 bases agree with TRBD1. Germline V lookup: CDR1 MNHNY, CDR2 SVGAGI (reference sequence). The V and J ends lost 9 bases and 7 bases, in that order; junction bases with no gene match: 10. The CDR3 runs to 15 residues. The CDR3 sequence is CARISTTGGNSPLHF. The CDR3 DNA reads TGTGCCAGAATATCTACGACAGGGGGGAATTCACCCCTCCACTTT.

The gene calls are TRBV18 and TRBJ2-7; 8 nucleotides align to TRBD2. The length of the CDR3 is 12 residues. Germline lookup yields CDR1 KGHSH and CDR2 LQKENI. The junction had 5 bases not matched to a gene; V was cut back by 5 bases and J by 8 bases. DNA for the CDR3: TGTGCCAGCTCATACGGGGGGGATCAGCAGTACTTC. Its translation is CASSYGGDQQYF. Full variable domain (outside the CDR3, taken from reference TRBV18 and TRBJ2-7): NAGVMQNPRHLVRRRGQEARLRCSPMKGHSHVYWYRQLPEEGLKFMVYLQKENIIDESGMPKERFSAEFPKEGPSILRIQQVVRGDSAAYFCASSYGGDQQYFGPGTRLTVT.

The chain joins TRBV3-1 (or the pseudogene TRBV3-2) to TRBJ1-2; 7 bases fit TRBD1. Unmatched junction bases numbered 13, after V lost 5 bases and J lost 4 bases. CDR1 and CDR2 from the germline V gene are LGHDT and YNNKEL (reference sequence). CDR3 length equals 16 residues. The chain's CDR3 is CASSSRQGGWGYGYTF. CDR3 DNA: TGTGCCAGCAGCTCCCGACAGGGCGGGTGGGGCTATGGCTACACCTTC.

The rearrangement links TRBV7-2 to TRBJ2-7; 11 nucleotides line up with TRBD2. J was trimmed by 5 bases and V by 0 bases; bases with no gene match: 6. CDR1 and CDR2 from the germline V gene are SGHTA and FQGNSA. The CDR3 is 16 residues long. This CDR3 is CASSLASSGRSDEQYF. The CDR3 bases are TGTGCCAGCAGCTTAGCCTCTAGCGGGAGGTCGGACGAGCAGTACTTC.

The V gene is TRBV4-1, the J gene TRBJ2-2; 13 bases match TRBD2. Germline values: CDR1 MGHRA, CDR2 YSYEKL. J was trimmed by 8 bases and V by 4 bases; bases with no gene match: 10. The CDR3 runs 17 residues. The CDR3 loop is CASSLSGLAGPRGELFF. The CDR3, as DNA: TGCGCCAGCAGCCTTTCGGGACTAGCGGGACCTCGGGGGGAGCTGTTTTTT.